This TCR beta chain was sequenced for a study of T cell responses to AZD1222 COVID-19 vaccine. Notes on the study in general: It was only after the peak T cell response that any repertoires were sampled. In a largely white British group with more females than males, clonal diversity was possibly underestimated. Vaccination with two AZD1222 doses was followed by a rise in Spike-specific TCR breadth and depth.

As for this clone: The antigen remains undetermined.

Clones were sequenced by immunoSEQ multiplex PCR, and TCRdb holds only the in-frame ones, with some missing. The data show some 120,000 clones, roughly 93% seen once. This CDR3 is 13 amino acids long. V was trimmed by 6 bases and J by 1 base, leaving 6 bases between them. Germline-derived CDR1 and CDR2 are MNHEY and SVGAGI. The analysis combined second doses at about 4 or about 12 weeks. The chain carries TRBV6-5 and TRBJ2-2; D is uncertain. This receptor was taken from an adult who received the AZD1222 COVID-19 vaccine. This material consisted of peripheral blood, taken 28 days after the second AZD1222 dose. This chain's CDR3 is CASSHRNTGELFF. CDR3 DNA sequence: TGTGCCAGCAGCCACAGGAACACCGGGGAGCTGTTTTTT.